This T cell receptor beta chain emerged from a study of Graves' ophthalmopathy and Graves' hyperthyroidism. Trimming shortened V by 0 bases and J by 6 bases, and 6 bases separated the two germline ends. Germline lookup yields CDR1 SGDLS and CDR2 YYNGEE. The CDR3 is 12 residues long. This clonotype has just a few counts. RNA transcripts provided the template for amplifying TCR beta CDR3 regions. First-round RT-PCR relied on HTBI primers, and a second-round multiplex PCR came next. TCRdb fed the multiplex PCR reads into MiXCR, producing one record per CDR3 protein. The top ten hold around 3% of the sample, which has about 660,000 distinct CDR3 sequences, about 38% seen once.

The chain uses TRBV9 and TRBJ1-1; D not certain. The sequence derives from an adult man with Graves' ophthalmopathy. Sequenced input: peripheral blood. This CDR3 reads CASSVAGAEAFF. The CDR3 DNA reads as TGTGCCAGCAGCGTAGCTGGGGCTGAAGCTTTCTTT.